This TCR beta chain was sequenced in a study of vaccination and CD4 T cells after COVID-19. Notes on this clonotype: What it binds is unknown.

General study findings and limits: In median terms, SARS-CoV-2-reactive clonotypes went from roughly 22 to 38, a nonsignificant rise.

Treatment indicated: approximately 9-day PBMC culture with coronavirus spike peptide pools or control peptides (ViraFEST assay). This CDR3 has 15 amino acids. Germline loops: CDR1 LNHDA, CDR2 SQIVND (reference sequence). Trimming stripped 6 bases from V and 8 bases from J, with 20 bases between. The Oncomine TCR Beta short-read assay generated sequence data from the DNA of cultured CD4+ T cells. Scientists extracted genomic DNA from CD4+ T cells grown in culture. TCRdb re-derived calls from the PCR reads in MiXCR, one entry per CDR3 protein. Altogether about 19,000 distinct CDR3 sequences are present, 50% to 60% being singletons, with the ten largest covering over 7.5%.

This rearrangement joins TRBV19 to TRBJ2-1, with D perhaps TRBD1 or TRBD2 (6 bases each). This clonotype was sampled from a human donor who had recovered from COVID-19. Specimen: CD4+ T cells from blood, cultured in vitro, collected after SARS-CoV-2 vaccination. The CDR3 loop is CASSPGVVGGHEQFF. For the CDR3, the DNA is TGTGCCAGTAGCCCAGGGGTAGTGGGAGGCCATGAGCAGTTCTTC. The whole variable domain, filled in from reference TRBV19 and TRBJ2-1, reads DGGITQSPKYLFRKEGQNVTLSCEQNLNHDAMYWYRQDPGQGLRLIYYSQIVNDFQKGDIAEGYSVSREKKESFPLTVTSAQKNPTAFYLCASSPGVVGGHEQFFGPGTRLTVL.